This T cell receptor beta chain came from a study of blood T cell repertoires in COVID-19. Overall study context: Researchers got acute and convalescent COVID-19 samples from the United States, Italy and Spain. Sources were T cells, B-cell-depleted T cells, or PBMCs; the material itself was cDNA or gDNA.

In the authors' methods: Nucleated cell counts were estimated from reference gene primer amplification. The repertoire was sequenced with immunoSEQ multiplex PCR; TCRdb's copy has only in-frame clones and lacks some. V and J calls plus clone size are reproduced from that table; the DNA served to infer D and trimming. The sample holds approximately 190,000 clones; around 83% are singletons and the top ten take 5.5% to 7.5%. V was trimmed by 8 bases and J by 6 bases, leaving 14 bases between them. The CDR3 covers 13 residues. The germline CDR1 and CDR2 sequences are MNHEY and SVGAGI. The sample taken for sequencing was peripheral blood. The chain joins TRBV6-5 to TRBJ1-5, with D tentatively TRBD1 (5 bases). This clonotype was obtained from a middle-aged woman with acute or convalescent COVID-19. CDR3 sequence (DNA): TGTGCCAGCTCAGGGTTAACGGGTCAGCCCCAGCATTTT. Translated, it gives CASSGLTGQPQHF.